This T cell receptor beta chain was retrieved from a study of Graves' ophthalmopathy and Graves' hyperthyroidism. Study-wide background: Blood was drawn at initial diagnosis, before any treatment.

The CDR3 has 17 residues. Germline assignment: CDR1 MNHEY and CDR2 SMNVEV (reference sequence). J was trimmed by 3 bases and V by 5 bases; bases with no gene match: 12. Study results and limitations: Classification of ophthalmopathy versus stable hyperthyroidism by a 13-signature model yielded under 90% sensitivity and around 76% specificity.

Ten or more counts support this clonotype. Its antigen is currently unknown. RNA transcripts yielded amplified TCR beta CDR3 regions. An initial RT-PCR round employing HTBI primers preceded a second-round multiplex PCR. Via MiXCR, TCRdb re-called the multiplex PCR reads, giving one row per CDR3 protein. Here the sample spans over 500,000 distinct CDR3 sequences, approximately 21% being singletons. V usage is TRBV27 and J usage is TRBJ1-2; 10 bases line up with TRBD1. Sequenced sample: peripheral blood. The TCR comes from a woman aged 18-29 years with stable Graves' hyperthyroidism. Some clones in this sample may be carry-over from other donors' samples. In nucleotides, the CDR3 is TGTGCCAGCAGTGACCGACGACAGGGGGCTCGGGACTATGGCTACACCTTC. It translates to CASSDRRQGARDYGYTF.